A selection of T cell receptor beta chains follows, all from one sample in a study of shared clonotypes between healthy human individuals. Method: immunoSEQ multiplex PCR; TCRdb's copy keeps in-frame clones and lacks some. The top ten clones hold 1% to 1.3% of a sample with millions of clones, about 95% of them seen once. Material for sequencing was naive CD8+ T cells sorted from blood. The receptors were sampled from a man between 18 and 29 years old in good health. CDR3s include the opening cysteine and the closing phenylalanine or tryptophan. D genes are given only for firm matches. Expanded clones get a size class; other rows say once, few or many, or leave the size out.

>TRBV30|-|-|13|TRBJ2-5
TGTGCCTGGACAGAGGGTTCGGGCGAGACCCAGTACTTC
CAWTEGSGETQYF
>TRBV2|-|TRBD2|17|TRBJ2-1
TGTGCCAGCAGTGATGAACTAGCGGGGGGCCCTAGGAATGAGCAGTTCTTC
CASSDELAGGPRNEQFF
>TRBV5-1|-|TRBD2|19|TRBJ2-3
TGCGCCAGCAGCTTTTGGGGACTAGCACACAAAGAGAGCACAGATACGCAGTATTTT
CASSFWGLAHKESTDTQYF
>TRBV4-1|-|TRBD2|15|TRBJ2-7
TGCGCCAGCAGCCAAGTGGGACTAGCGGGAGACGAGCAGTACTTC
CASSQVGLAGDEQYF
>TRBV7-6|-|-|16|TRBJ1-3
TGTGCCAGCAGCTTAGAAGCACAGAGCTCTGGAAACACCATATATTTT
CASSLEAQSSGNTIYF
>TRBV19|few|-|13|TRBJ1-1
TGTGCCAGTAGTACTCAGGGTTCCACTGAAGCTTTCTTT
CASSTQGSTEAFF
>TRBV4-1|-|TRBD1|15|TRBJ2-7
TGCGCCAGCAGCCAAGTTGAAACAGGGGACTACGAGCAGTACTTC
CASSQVETGDYEQYF
>TRBV9|-|-|13|TRBJ1-4
TGTGCCAGCAGCCCCGGGCATAATGAAAAACTGTTTTTT
CASSPGHNEKLFF
>TRBV6-6|-|-|15|TRBJ1-3
TGTGCCAGCAGTTACGATGGGGAGTCGGGAAACACCATATATTTT
CASSYDGESGNTIYF
>TRBV27|-|-|14|TRBJ2-1
TGTGCCAGCAGTTTCGGAGGAAATCTCAATGAGCAGTTCTTC
CASSFGGNLNEQFF
>TRBV5-6|-|-|13|TRBJ2-7
TGTGCCAGCAGCTTACTCCGGGACCACGAGCAGTACTTC
CASSLLRDHEQYF
>TRBV9|-|-|13|TRBJ1-1
TGTGCCAGCAGCGTAGAGCCGGCGACTGAAGCTTTCTTT
CASSVEPATEAFF
>TRBV4-1|-|-|15|TRBJ1-4
TGCGCCAGCAGCCAACCTAGACAGGTTGCTGAAAAACTGTTTTTT
CASSQPRQVAEKLFF
>TRBV7-8|once|TRBD2|15|TRBJ2-1
TGTGCCAGCAGCCCCACCCGAGGAGCGGGAGATGAGCAGTTCTTC
CASSPTRGAGDEQFF
>TRBV6-5|-|TRBD2|14|TRBJ2-1
TGTGCCAGCAGTACTAGCGGACCCTACAATGAGCAGTTCTTC
CASSTSGPYNEQFF
>TRBV7-8|-|-|14|TRBJ2-5
TGTGCCAGCATGGAGTGGGGGGGCCGGGAGACCCAGTACTTC
CASMEWGGRETQYF
>TRBV2|-|TRBD2|20|TRBJ2-5
TGTGCCAGCAGGTCCCAGGCAGGGCAAAGGCTAGCGGGGGTACAAGAGACCCAGTACTTC
CASRSQAGQRLAGVQETQYF
>TRBV20-1|once|TRBD1|11|TRBJ2-1
TGCAGTGCTTACACTGAGGACAGGGAGTTCTTC
CSAYTEDREFF
>TRBV6-1|-|-|15|TRBJ2-7
TGTGCCAGCAGTGAAGCTGGGGGCTTAGTCTACGAGCAGTACTTC
CASSEAGGLVYEQYF
>TRBV7-9|-|TRBD2|14|TRBJ2-7
TGTGCCAGCAGCAAAGCGGGGGGCTCCTACGAGCAGTACTTC
CASSKAGGSYEQYF